This TCR beta chain came from a study of cytomegalovirus exposure and HLA in healthy donors. General study points: A later analysis linked a missense variant in DCLRE1C to the trimming of TCR beta V and J genes. CMV serostatus was the only recorded immune exposure for donors. Segments of the TCR beta V type were, in most cases, productive about 87% or about 30% of the time in an earlier analysis.

This clone has only a few counts. Antigen unknown. Germline lookup yields CDR1 SQVTM and CDR2 ANQGSEA. The V end was cut by 6 bases, the J end by 3 bases, with 18 bases between. This CDR3 has 14 residues. Primers for the PCR totalled 60 Vbeta and 13 Jbeta. The method was immunoSEQ multiplex PCR; TCRdb's version includes in-frame clones alone and lacks a portion of them. In the table there are around 140,000 clones, about 74% of which are singletons. This sequence originates from a woman aged 60-75 years in good health and CMV-seronegative. This chain connects TRBV29-1 to TRBJ2-7; a possible D gene is TRBD1 (5 bases). The sample was PBMCs. This CDR3 reads CSVGPDRLYYEQYF. The CDR3 bases are TGCAGCGTGGGCCCAGACAGACTTTACTACGAGCAGTACTTC.